This TCR beta chain originates from a study of human T cells and chemical hapten exposure. Study observations and caveats: Patch test score rose with PT1 expanded TCRs, significant at 8, 16, 32, not 4.

Specified time point: pre-sensitization, week 0. The treatment: therapeutic diphenylcyclopropenone sensitization with weekly scalp DPC. Via MiXCR, TCRdb re-called the RACE reads, giving one row per CDR3 protein. The sample has about 260,000 distinct CDR3 sequences; approximately 8.6% are singletons. This CDR3 is 13 amino acids long. Germline lookup yields CDR1 MGHRA and CDR2 YSYEKL. The trim removed 7 bases at V and 3 bases at J, leaving 5 bases unmatched. This clonotype occurred a few times. Its antigen remains unidentified. The chain employs TRBV4-1 and TRBJ1-2; 7 bases map to TRBD1. The source is a woman in her forties with alopecia areata. Some clones in this sample may be carry-over from other donors' samples. This sample comprised whole blood, obtained in connection with sensitization to the hapten diphenylcyclopropenone (DPC). The CDR3 nucleotides are TGCGCCAGCACCCCAACAGGGGACTATGGCTACACCTTC. Translation: CASTPTGDYGYTF.